The sequence of this T cell receptor beta chain was determined in a study of T-cell memory formation after mild COVID-19. General observations from the study: Among contracting clones, CD4+ were mainly CM/EM and CD8+ enriched in EMRA. Memory sampled before infection contained some responding clones, suggesting cross-reactive memory joined.

Per germline, CDR1 DFQATT and CDR2 SNEGSKA (reference sequence). V lost 6 bases to trimming and J lost 5 bases; unmatched junction nucleotides: 6. This CDR3 has 12 amino acids. This clonotype was picked up many times. The antigen remains undetermined. TCRdb fed the 5' RACE reads into MiXCR, producing one record per CDR3 protein. The sample records a few hundred thousand distinct CDR3 sequences, around 15% being singletons. The sequenced material came from PBMCs or a T cell subset sorted from them (not recorded which). This rearrangement joins TRBV20-1 to TRBJ2-5; 7 bases line up with TRBD1. The sequence derives from a man younger than 35 who had mild COVID-19 (a few samples of this study predate the infection). Cell type and time point are not known. CDR3 region: CSALGQMETQYF. The CDR3 DNA is TGCAGTGCCCTGGGACAGATGGAGACCCAGTACTTC.